The following is a T cell receptor beta chain sequence with its context. What it recognizes is unknown. These data originate in a study of T cell repertoires in cytomegalovirus infection. Study observations and caveats: The ex vivo response was dominated by HLA-C-restricted CMV-specific TCR beta clonotypes.

Each CDR3 protein gets one entry after TCRdb re-called the reads with MiXCR. The repertoire holds 510,000 or so distinct CDR3 sequences, more than 20% seen once, with less than 15% in the top ten. The CDR3 has 15 residues. Trimming shortened V by 5 bases and J by 12 bases, and 20 bases separated the two germline ends. Germline-derived CDR1 and CDR2 are SGHAT and FQDESV (reference sequence). The chain links TRBV11-1 to TRBJ2-6, with no clear D. Sequenced input: PBMCs. This TCR was sampled from a human donor in good health (CMV status not recorded). Some clones in this sample may be carry-over from other donors' samples. DNA of the CDR3: TGTGCCAGCAGCCGCCCATTTCTAGGCCCTGCCGTCCTGACTTTC. Translating gives CASSRPFLGPAVLTF.